Included here is one T cell receptor beta chain sequence, with context. Here immunoSEQ multiplex PCR was the method, and the copy in TCRdb shows in-frame clones only, minus some. Among roughly 46,000 clones listed, roughly 80% were seen once. The time point here: recipient sample about 28 days before transplant, after cytoreduction. The entry originates in a study of T cell clonotyping in hematopoietic cell transplantation. V lost 2 bases, J lost 4 bases, and 10 bases lay in between. The length of the CDR3 is 14 residues. From germline, CDR1 is SNHLY and CDR2 FYNNEI. Sequencing used peripheral blood mononuclear cells, obtained before stem cell transplant. The V call is TRBV2, the J call TRBJ2-3; D not certain. This clonotype was obtained from a man in his sixties with myelodysplastic syndrome. Some clones in this sample may be carry-over from other donors' samples. CDR3 nucleotides: TGTGCCAGCAGTGAACGCCGGTTCGCAGATACGCAGTATTTT. Amino acids: CASSERRFADTQYF.